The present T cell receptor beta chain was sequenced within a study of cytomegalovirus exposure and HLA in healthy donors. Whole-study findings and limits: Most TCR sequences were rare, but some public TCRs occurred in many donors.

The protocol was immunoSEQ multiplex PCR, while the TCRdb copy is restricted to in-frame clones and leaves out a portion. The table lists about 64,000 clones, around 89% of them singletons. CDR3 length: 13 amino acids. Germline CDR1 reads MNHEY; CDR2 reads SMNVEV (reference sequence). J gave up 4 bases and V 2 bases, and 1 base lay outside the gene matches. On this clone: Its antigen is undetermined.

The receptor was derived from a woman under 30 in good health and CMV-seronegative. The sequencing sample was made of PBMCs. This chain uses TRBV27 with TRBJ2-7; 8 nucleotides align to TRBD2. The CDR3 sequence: CASSLERGYEQYF. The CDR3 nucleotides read TGTGCCAGCAGTTTAGAGCGGGGGTACGAGCAGTACTTC.